A selection of T cell receptor beta chains follows, all from one sample in a study of OX40 agonist ivuxolimab in advanced cancers. Generated by immunoSEQ multiplex PCR, the TCRdb table keeps only in-frame clones and is missing some. The repertoire includes 53,000 or so clones, approximately 88% of them detected once, and 13% sits in the top ten. The starting material was CD4+ or CD8+ T cells sorted from blood, obtained in a trial of the OX40 agonist ivuxolimab. These receptors were taken from an adult with an advanced solid tumor such as melanoma, head and neck, liver or kidney cancer. CDR3s include the opening cysteine and the closing phenylalanine or tryptophan. D genes are given only for firm matches. Rows may omit the clone size; those that give it use once, few, many or a size class.

v_call	clone_size	j_call	d_call	cdr3_aa	cdr3_nt
TRBV19	few	TRBJ1-1	TRBD1	CASSTPTGGKGNTEAFF	TGTGCCAGTAGTACTCCGACAGGGGGCAAGGGGAACACTGAAGCTTTCTTT
TRBV5-1	few	TRBJ1-1	NA	CASSPVGREITEAFF	TGCGCCAGCAGCCCAGTAGGGAGGGAGATCACTGAAGCTTTCTTT
TRBV29-1	NA	TRBJ1-1	NA	CSAVWSKGTEAFF	TGCAGCGCCGTGTGGAGCAAGGGCACTGAAGCTTTCTTT
TRBV4-1	NA	TRBJ2-1	NA	CASSQDPAYNEQFF	TGCGCCAGCAGCCAAGATCCTGCCTACAATGAGCAGTTCTTC
TRBV7-5	NA	TRBJ2-3	NA	CVRSLRTATFTDTQYF	TGTGTCAGAAGCTTAAGGACAGCGACCTTCACAGATACGCAGTATTTT
TRBV6-1	NA	TRBJ1-6	NA	CASSGQENSPLHF	TGTGCCAGCAGTGGACAGGAAAATTCACCCCTCCACTTT
TRBV27	NA	TRBJ2-1	NA	CASTPWGGQVLQGQFF	TGTGCCAGCACCCCCTGGGGGGGACAGGTCTTACAGGGGCAGTTCTTC
TRBV5-1	few	TRBJ2-3	NA	CASSPLTLLDTQYF	TGCGCCAGCAGCCCCCTGACACTTCTAGATACGCAGTATTTT
TRBV30	NA	TRBJ2-4	TRBD1	CACRDRGQWVNIQYF	TGTGCCTGTAGAGACAGGGGGCAATGGGTAAACATTCAGTACTTC
TRBV18	few	TRBJ2-6	NA	CASSPPLAGSPPGANVLTF	TGTGCCAGCTCACCACCCCTCGCAGGGTCGCCCCCTGGGGCCAACGTCCTGACTTTC
TRBV30	few	TRBJ1-1	NA	CAWSRSRGTEAFF	TGTGCCTGGAGTCGGAGTAGGGGCACTGAAGCTTTCTTT
TRBV15	NA	TRBJ1-1	NA	CATSRVLGTGTEAFF	TGTGCCACCAGCAGAGTTTTGGGGACCGGCACTGAAGCTTTCTTT
TRBV28	NA	TRBJ1-2	NA	CASRQSGVHYGYTF	TGTGCCAGCAGGCAGTCTGGGGTGCACTATGGCTACACCTTC
TRBV30	NA	TRBJ2-5	NA	CAWNDRSGETQYF	TGTGCCTGGAATGACAGATCTGGGGAGACCCAGTACTTC
TRBV18	NA	TRBJ1-3	NA	CASSWTEGNTIYF	TGTGCCAGCTCATGGACAGAGGGAAACACCATATATTTT
TRBV30	NA	TRBJ2-1	NA	CAWGGLVEQFF	TGTGCCTGGGGGGGTCTAGTTGAGCAGTTCTTC
TRBV5-1	NA	TRBJ2-1	NA	CASSFQGSYNEQFF	TGCGCCAGCAGCTTTCAGGGATCCTACAATGAGCAGTTCTTC
TRBV6-6	NA	TRBJ1-5	NA	CASSPYRGHQPQHF	TGTGCCAGCAGTCCCTATCGGGGGCATCAGCCCCAGCATTTT
TRBV6-1	once	TRBJ2-7	TRBD2	CASRLSGTYEQYF	TGTGCCAGCAGATTAAGCGGGACCTACGAGCAGTACTTC
TRBV6-1	NA	TRBJ1-1	NA	CASSAGGNTEAFF	TGTGCCAGCAGTGCTGGGGGGAACACTGAAGCTTTCTTT
TRBV7-6	NA	TRBJ2-6	NA	CASSRFGTSGANVLTF	TGTGCCAGCAGCCGCTTTGGGACCTCAGGGGCCAACGTCCTGACTTTC
TRBV11-2	NA	TRBJ2-1	TRBD2	CASSSRPGLFPNEQFF	TGTGCCAGCAGCTCACGACCGGGACTATTTCCTAATGAGCAGTTCTTC
TRBV6-1	NA	TRBJ1-2	TRBD1	CASSASGQVGEGYTF	TGTGCCAGCAGTGCCTCGGGACAGGTCGGCGAGGGCTACACCTTC
TRBV18	NA	TRBJ2-6	NA	CASSPQSSGANVLTF	TGTGCCAGCTCACCCCAGAGCTCTGGGGCCAACGTCCTGACTTTC
TRBV7-8	NA	TRBJ2-3	NA	CACTRDHSTDTQYF	TGTGCCTGCACCCGGGACCACAGCACAGATACGCAGTATTTT
TRBV11-1	NA	TRBJ1-2	NA	CASSPGRDYGYTF	TGTGCCAGCAGCCCCGGACGGGACTATGGCTACACCTTC
TRBV6-6	few	TRBJ1-3	TRBD1	CASSYGQGGNTIYF	TGTGCCAGCAGTTACGGACAGGGGGGAAACACCATATATTTT
TRBV29-1	NA	TRBJ1-2	NA	CSVEEAYGYTF	TGCAGCGTTGAAGAGGCGTATGGCTACACCTTC
TRBV5-1	NA	TRBJ2-6	NA	CASSRPDSGANVLTF	TGCGCCAGCAGCCGCCCGGACTCTGGGGCCAACGTCCTGACTTTC
TRBV5-4	NA	TRBJ2-2	TRBD2	CASSLAGGPATGELFF	TGTGCCAGCAGCTTGGCGGGAGGGCCCGCCACCGGGGAGCTGTTTTTT
TRBV21-1	once	TRBJ1-1	NA	CASSKTGMNTEAFF	TGTGCCAGCAGCAAAACAGGGATGAACACTGAAGCTTTCTTT
TRBV14	NA	TRBJ1-1	NA	CASSSGRTEAFF	TGTGCCAGCAGCTCAGGGCGCACTGAAGCTTTCTTT
TRBV29-1	few	TRBJ1-1	NA	CSVGTDASNTEAFF	TGCAGCGTTGGGACAGACGCATCGAACACTGAAGCTTTCTTT
TRBV5-8	once	TRBJ1-5	NA	CASTEFWGAGTTNQPQHF	TGTGCCAGCACCGAGTTTTGGGGGGCAGGGACGACAAATCAGCCCCAGCATTTT